This TCR beta chain was observed in a study of T cell responses to AZD1222 COVID-19 vaccine. Regarding this clone: Its antigen remains unidentified.

This CDR3 is 16 amino acids long. V was pared by 0 bases and J by 6 bases, with 17 bases between. From germline, CDR1 is MNHEY and CDR2 SVGAGI. General study points: Only 5 or 6 individuals given AZD1222 were seropositive at baseline. White British donors predominated, females outnumbered males, and clonal diversity was possibly underestimated.

Method: immunoSEQ multiplex PCR; TCRdb's copy keeps in-frame clones and lacks some. This table holds about 97,000 clones, approximately 88% found once. The starting material was peripheral blood, obtained on day 0 of AZD1222 vaccination. The V and J genes are TRBV6-5 and TRBJ1-2; TRBD1 is a possible D gene (5 bases). This TCR came from an adult in good health. CDR3 nucleotides: TGTGCCAGCAGTTACTCGGTTGAGGGTCGGGGGAATGGCTACACCTTC. Protein: CASSYSVEGRGNGYTF.